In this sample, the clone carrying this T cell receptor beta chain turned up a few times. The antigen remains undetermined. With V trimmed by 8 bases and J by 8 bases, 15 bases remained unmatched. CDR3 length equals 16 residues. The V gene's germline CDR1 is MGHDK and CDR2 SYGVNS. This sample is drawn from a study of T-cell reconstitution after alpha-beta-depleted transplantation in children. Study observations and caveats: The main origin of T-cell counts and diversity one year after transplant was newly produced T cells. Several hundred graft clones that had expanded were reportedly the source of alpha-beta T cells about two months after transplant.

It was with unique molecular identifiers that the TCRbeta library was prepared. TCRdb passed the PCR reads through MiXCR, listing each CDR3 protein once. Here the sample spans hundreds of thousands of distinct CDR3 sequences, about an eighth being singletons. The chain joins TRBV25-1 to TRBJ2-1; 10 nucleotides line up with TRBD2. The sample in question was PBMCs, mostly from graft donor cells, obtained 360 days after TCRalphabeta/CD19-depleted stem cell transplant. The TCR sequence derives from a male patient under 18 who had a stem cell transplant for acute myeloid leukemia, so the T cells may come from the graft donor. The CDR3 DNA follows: TGTGCCAGCTCCGAGGGGGGTAGCGGGAGGTTCTATGAGCAGTTCTTC. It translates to CASSEGGSGRFYEQFF.